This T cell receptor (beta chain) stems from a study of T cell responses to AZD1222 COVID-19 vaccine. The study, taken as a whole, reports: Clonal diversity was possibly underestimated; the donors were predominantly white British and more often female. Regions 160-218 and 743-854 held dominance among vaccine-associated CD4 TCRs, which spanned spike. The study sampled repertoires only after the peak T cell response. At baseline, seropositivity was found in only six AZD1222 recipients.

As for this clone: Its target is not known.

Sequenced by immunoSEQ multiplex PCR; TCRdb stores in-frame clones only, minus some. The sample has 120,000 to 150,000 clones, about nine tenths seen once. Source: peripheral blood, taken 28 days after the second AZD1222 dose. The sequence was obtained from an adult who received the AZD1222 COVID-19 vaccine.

CDR3 sequence: CAWRSVGGYGYTF. CDR3 in DNA: TGTGCCTGGAGGTCTGTAGGGGGCTATGGCTACACCTTC. V is TRBV30 and J is TRBJ1-2, with a weak D call TRBD1 (6 bases). Trimming took off 3 bases at V and 4 bases at J, with 12 bases between the two ends. The germline V gene has CDR1 GTSNPN and CDR2 SVGIG (reference sequence). This CDR3 comprises 13 residues. The whole variable domain, remainder taken from reference TRBV30 and TRBJ1-2, is SQTIHQWPATLVQPVGSPLSLECTVEGTSNPNLYWYRQAAGRGLQLLFYSVGIGQISSEVPQNLSASRPQDRQFILSSKKLLLSDSGFYLCAWRSVGGYGYTFGSGTRLTVV.